The clone carrying this TCR beta chain was detected many times. Its antigen is not identified. The sample comes from a study of regulatory T cells in long-lasting Graves disease. Whole-study findings and limits: Repertoires from persistent disease leaned toward TRBV28, TRBJ1-2 and TRBJ2-5.

Arm-PCR with iRepertoire HTBI primers amplified the CDR3 regions for these TCR beta libraries. TCRdb re-called the multiplex PCR reads with MiXCR, one entry per CDR3 protein. This sample has 550,000 or so distinct CDR3 sequences, with around 12% found just once. The time point was: newly diagnosed GD, antithyroid drugs for less than 3 months. Extracted PBMC RNA gave rise to the TCR library. Patients of an endocrinology department in Xi'an, China, were included. The CDR3 runs 14 residues. V was cut by 2 bases and J by 4 bases, with 11 bases left in between. The germline V gene encodes CDR1 MDHEN and CDR2 SYDVKM. This sample also appeared in a second study, on T cells in Graves' hyperthyroidism and ophthalmopathy. According to that study: Hyperthyroidism had been newly diagnosed in patients aged 18 to 65, and its duration was under 2 months. Initially, a first-round RT-PCR of the TCR CDR3 employed the HTBI primer set.

This chain joins TRBV28 and TRBJ2-5; D unresolved. The clonotype originates from a woman aged 30 to 39 with Graves disease. The sample was peripheral blood mononuclear cells (PBMCs), taken at new diagnosis, from a patient treated with antithyroid drugs. CDR3 nucleotides: TGTGCCAGCAGTTTAGGGCAGGTGGGAGAGACCCAGTACTTC. It is translated as CASSLGQVGETQYF. Complete variable domain (other parts from reference TRBV28 and TRBJ2-5): DVKVTQSSRYLVKRTGEKVFLECVQDMDHENMFWYRQDPGLGLRLIYFSYDVKMKEKGDIPEGYSVSREKKERFSLILESASTNQTSMYLCASSLGQVGETQYFGPGTRLLVL.